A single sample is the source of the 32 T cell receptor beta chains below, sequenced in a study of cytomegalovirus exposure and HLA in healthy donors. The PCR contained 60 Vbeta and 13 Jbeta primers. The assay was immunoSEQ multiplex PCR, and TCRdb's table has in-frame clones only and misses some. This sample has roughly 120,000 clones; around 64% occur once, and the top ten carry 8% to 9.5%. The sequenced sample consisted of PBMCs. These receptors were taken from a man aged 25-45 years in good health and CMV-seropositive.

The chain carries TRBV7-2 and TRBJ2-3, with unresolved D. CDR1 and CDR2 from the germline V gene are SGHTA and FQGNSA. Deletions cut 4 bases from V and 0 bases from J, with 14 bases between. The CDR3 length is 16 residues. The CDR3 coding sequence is TGTGCCAGCAGCTCCGGCTTTAGACTTAGCACAGATACGCAGTATTTT. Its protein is CASSSGFRLSTDTQYF.

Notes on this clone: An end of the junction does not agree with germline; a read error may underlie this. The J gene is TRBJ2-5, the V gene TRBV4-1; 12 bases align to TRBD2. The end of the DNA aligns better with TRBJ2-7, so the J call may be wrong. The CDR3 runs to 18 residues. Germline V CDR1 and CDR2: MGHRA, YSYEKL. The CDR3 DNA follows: TGCGCCAGCAGTCAAGATAGGCTAGCGGGGGGGTTCGGCTACGAGCAGTACTTC. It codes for CASSQDRLAGGFGYEQYF.

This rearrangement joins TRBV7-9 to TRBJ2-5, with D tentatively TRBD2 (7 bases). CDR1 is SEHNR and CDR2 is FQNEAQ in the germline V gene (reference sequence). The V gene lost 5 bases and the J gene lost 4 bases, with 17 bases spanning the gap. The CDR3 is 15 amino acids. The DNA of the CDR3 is TGTGCCAGCAGCCCGCTGCGCGGGGGCGGAGAGACCCAGTACTTC. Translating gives CASSPLRGGGETQYF. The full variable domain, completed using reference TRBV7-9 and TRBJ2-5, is DTGVSQNPRHKITKRGQNVTFRCDPISEHNRLYWYRQTLGQGPEFLTYFQNEAQLEKSRLLSDRFSAERPKGSFSTLEIQRTEQGDSAMYLCASSPLRGGGETQYFGPGTRLLVL.

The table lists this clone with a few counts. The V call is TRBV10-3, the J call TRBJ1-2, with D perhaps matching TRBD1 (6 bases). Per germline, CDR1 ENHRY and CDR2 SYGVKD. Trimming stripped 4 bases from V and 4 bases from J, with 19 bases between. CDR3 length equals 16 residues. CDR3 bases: TGTGCCATCAGTGGTTCGGATATGGGGGGGCTCTATGGCTACACCTTC. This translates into CAISGSDMGGLYGYTF.

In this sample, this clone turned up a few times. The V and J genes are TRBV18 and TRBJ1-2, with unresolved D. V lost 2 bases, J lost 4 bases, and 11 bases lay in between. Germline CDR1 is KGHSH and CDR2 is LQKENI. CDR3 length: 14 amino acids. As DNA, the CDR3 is TGTGCCAGCTCACCAGGAGACGTGTCCTATGGCTACACCTTC. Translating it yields CASSPGDVSYGYTF.

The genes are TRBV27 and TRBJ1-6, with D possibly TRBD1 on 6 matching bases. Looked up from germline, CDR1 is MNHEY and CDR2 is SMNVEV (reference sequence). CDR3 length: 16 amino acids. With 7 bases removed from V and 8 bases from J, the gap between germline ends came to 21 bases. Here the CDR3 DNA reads TGTGCCAGCATGAGTCAACTGACAGGACGGGATTCACCCCTCCACTTT. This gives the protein CASMSQLTGRDSPLHF.

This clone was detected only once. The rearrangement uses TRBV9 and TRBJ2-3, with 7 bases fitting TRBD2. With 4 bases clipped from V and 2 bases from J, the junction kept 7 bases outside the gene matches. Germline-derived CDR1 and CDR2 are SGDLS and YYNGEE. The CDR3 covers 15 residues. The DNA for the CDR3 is TGTGCCAGCAGCCCCCAGCGGGGATACACAGATACGCAGTATTTT. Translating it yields CASSPQRGYTDTQYF.

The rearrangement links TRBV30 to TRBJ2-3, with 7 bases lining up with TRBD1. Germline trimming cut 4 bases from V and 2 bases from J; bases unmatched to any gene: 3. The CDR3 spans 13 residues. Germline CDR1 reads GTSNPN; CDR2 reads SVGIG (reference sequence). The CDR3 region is CAWTQGDTDTQYF. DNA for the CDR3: TGTGCCTGGACTCAGGGGGACACAGATACGCAGTATTTT.

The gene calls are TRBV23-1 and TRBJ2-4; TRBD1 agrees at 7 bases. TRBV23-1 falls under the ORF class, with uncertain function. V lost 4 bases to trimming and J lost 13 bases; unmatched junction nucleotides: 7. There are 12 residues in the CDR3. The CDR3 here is CASSRRGTAQYF. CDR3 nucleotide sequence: TGCGCCAGCAGTCGAAGGGGGACAGCCCAGTACTTC.

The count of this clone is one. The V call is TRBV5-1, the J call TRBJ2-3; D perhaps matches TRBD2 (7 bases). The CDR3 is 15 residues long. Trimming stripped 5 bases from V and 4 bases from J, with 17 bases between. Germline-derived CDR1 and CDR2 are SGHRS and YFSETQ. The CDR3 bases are TGCGCCAGCAGTTTAGGGGGGGTCGATCCAGATACGCAGTATTTT. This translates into CASSLGGVDPDTQYF.

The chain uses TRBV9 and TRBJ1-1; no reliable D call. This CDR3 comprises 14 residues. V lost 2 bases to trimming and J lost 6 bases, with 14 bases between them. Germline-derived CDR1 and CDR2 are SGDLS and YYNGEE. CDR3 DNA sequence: TGTGCCAGCAGCGTGGAGGGAAGTAGCGCTGAAGCTTTCTTT. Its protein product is CASSVEGSSAEAFF.

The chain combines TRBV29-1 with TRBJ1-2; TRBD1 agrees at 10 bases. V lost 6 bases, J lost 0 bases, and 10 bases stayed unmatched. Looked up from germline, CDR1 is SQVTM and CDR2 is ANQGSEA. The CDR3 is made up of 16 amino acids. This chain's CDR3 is CSVPGQGRRANYGYTF. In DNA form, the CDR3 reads TGCAGCGTCCCGGGACAGGGGCGCCGAGCTAACTATGGCTACACCTTC.

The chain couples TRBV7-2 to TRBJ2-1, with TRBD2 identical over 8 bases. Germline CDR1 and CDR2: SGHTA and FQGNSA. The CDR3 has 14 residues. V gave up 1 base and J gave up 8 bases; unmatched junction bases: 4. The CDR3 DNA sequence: TGTGCCAGCAGCTTAGACACTAGCGGTCATGAGCAGTTCTTC. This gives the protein CASSLDTSGHEQFF.

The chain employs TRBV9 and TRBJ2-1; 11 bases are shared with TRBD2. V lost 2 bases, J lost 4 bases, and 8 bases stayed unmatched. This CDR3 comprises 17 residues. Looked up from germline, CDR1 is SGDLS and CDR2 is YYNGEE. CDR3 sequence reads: CASSVLSGRAFYNEQFF. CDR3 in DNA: TGTGCCAGCAGCGTTCTTAGCGGGAGGGCCTTTTACAATGAGCAGTTCTTC.

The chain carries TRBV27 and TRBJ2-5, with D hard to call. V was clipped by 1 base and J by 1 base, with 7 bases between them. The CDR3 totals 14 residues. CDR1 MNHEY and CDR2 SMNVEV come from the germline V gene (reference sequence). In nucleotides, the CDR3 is TGTGCCAGCAGTTTATGGGCGACCCAAGAGACCCAGTACTTC. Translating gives CASSLWATQETQYF.

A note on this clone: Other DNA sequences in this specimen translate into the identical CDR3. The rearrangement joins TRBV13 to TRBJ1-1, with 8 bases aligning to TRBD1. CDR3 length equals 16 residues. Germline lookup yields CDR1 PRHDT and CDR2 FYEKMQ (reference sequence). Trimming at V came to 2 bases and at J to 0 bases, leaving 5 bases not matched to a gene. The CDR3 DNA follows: TGTGCCAGCAGCTTACTCGGACAGGGTATGAACACTGAAGCTTTCTTT. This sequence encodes CASSLLGQGMNTEAFF.

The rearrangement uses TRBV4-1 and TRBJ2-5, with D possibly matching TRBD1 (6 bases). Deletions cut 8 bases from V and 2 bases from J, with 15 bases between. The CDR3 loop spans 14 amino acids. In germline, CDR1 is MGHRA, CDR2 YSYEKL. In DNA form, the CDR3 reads TGCGCCAGCCAGAAAACAGGGAGACAAGAGACCCAGTACTTC. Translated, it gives CASQKTGRQETQYF.

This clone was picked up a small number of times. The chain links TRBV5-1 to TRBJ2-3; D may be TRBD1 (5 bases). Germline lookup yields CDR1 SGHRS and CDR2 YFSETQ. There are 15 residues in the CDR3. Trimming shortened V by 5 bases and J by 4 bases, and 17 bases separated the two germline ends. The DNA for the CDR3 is TGCGCCAGCAGGGCCTCCCCCCAAGGGGCAGATACGCAGTATTTT. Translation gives CASRASPQGADTQYF. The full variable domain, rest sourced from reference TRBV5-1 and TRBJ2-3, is KAGVTQTPRYLIKTRGQQVTLSCSPISGHRSVSWYQQTPGQGLQFLFEYFSETQRNKGNFPGRFSGRQFSNSRSEMNVSTLELGDSALYLCASRASPQGADTQYFGPGTRLTVL.

The CDR3 protein is CASSLDSVTSSRRGTQYF. DNA for the CDR3: TGTGCCAGCAGCTTAGATTCGGTGACTAGCAGCAGAAGGGGTACGCAGTATTTT. The chain joins TRBV11-3 to TRBJ2-3; TRBD2 aligns across 7 bases. This CDR3 region has 18 residues. Germline V gives CDR1 SGHNT, CDR2 YENEEA. V shed 0 bases, J shed 8 bases, and the junction held 17 bases outside the gene matches.

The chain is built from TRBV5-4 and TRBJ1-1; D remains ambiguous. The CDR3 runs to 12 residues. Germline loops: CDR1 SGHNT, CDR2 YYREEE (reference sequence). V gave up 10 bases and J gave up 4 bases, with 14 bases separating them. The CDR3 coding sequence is TGTGCCGAGGGATCGGAATCCACTGAAGCTTTCTTT. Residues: CAEGSESTEAFF. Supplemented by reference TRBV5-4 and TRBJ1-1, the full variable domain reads ETGVTQSPTHLIKTRGQQVTLRCSSQSGHNTVSWYQQALGQGPQFIFQYYREEENGRGNFPPRFSGLQFPNYSSELNVNALELDDSALYLCAEGSESTEAFFGQGTRLTVV.

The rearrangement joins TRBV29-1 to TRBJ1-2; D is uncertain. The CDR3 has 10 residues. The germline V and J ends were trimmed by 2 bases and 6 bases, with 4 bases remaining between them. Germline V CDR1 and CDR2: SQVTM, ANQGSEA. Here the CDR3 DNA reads TGCAGCGTTGAATTCAATGGCTACACCTTC. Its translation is CSVEFNGYTF.

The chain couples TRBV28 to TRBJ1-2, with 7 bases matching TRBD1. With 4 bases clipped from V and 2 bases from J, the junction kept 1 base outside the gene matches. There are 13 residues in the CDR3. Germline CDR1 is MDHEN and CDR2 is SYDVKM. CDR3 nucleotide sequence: TGTGCCAGCAGTTCGGGACAGAACTATGGCTACACCTTC. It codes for CASSSGQNYGYTF.

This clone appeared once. The CDR3 DNA sequence: TGTGCCATCAGTGAACAGGCCCGAGACACTGAAGCTTTCTTT. It specifies CAISEQARDTEAFF. This chain connects TRBV10-3 to TRBJ1-1, with a tentative D call TRBD1 (5 bases). With 3 bases removed from V and 3 bases from J, the gap between germline ends came to 11 bases. CDR1 is ENHRY, CDR2 SYGVKD, per germline. The CDR3 is 14 amino acids.

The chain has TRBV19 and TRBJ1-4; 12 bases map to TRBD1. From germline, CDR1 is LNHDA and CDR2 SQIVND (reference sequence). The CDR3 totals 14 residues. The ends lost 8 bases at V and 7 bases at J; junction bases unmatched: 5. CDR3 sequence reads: CASRRDRGLEKLFF. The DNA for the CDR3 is TGTGCCAGTCGGCGGGACAGGGGGCTTGAAAAACTGTTTTTT. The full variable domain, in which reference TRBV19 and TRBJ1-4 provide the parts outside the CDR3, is DGGITQSPKYLFRKEGQNVTLSCEQNLNHDAMYWYRQDPGQGLRLIYYSQIVNDFQKGDIAEGYSVSREKKESFPLTVTSAQKNPTAFYLCASRRDRGLEKLFFGSGTQLSVL.

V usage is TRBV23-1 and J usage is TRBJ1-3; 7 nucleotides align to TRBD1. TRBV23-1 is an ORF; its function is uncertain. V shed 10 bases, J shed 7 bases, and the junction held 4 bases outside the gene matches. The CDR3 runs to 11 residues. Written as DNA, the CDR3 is TGCGCCATCCCACAGGGGAACACCATATATTTT. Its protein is CAIPQGNTIYF.

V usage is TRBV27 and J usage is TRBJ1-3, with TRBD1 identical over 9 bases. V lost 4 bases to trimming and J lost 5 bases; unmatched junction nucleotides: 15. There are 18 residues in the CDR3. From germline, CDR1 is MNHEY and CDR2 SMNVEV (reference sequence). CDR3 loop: CASSSGGSDRGGRNTIYF. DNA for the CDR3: TGTGCCAGCAGTTCGGGGGGGTCGGACAGGGGCGGGCGAAACACCATATATTTT.

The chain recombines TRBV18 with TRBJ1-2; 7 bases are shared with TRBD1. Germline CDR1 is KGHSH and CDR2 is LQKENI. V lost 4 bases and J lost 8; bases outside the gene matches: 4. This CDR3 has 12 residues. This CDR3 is CASSLPGQGYTF. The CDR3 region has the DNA TGTGCCAGCTCACTACCGGGACAGGGCTACACCTTC.

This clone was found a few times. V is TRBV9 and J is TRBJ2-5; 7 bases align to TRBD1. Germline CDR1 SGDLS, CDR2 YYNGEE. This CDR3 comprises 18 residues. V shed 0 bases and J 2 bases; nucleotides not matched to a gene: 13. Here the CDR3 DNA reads TGTGCCAGCAGCGTAGGGCTGGGGCTGACAGGGAAGCAAGAGACCCAGTACTTC. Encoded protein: CASSVGLGLTGKQETQYF. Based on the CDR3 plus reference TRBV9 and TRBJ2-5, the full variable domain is DSGVTQTPKHLITATGQRVTLRCSPRSGDLSVYWYQQSLDQGLQFLIQYYNGEERAKGNILERFSAQQFPDLHSELNLSSLELGDSALYFCASSVGLGLTGKQETQYFGPGTRLLVL.

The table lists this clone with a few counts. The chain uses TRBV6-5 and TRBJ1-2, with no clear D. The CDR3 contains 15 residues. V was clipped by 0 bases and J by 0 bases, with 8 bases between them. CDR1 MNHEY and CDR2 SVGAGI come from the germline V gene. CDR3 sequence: CASSYSNGANYGYTF. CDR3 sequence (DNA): TGTGCCAGCAGTTACTCGAACGGGGCTAACTATGGCTACACCTTC.

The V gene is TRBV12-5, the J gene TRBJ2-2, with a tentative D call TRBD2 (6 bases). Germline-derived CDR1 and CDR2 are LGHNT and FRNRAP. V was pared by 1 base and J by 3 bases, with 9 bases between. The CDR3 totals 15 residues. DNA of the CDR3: TGTGCTAGTGGTTTGGGGGACTTTCACACCGGGGAGCTGTTTTTT. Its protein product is CASGLGDFHTGELFF. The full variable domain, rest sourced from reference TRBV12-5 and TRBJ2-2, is DARVTQTPRHKVTEMGQEVTMRCQPILGHNTVFWYRQTMMQGLELLAYFRNRAPLDDSGMPKDRFSAEMPDATLATLKIQPSEPRDSAVYFCASGLGDFHTGELFFGEGSRLTVL.

As DNA, the CDR3 is TGTGCCAGCAGCTTAATAGGGGTAGGACAGGGCAACTATGGCTACACCTTC. As protein: CASSLIGVGQGNYGYTF. V gene TRBV7-3 combines with J gene TRBJ1-2; TRBD1 aligns across 8 bases. CDR1 and CDR2 (germline): SGHTA, FQGTGA. V shed 1 base, J shed 2 bases, and the junction held 9 bases outside the gene matches. The CDR3 has 17 amino acids.

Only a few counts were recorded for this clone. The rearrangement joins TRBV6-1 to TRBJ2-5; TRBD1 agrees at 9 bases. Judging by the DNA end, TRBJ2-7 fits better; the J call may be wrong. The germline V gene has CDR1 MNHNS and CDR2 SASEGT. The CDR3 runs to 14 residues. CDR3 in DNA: TGTGCCAGCAGTGTTGGACAGGGGTTTTACGAGCAGTACTTC. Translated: CASSVGQGFYEQYF.